A single sample is the source of the 32 T cell receptor beta chains below, sequenced in a study of PD-1 blockade in mismatch repair-deficient tumors. TCRdb's table, derived via immunoSEQ multiplex PCR, lists solely in-frame clones and lacks some. The table has 120,000 or so clones, around 83% seen once. The source was peripheral blood, collected 44 weeks after starting pembrolizumab. Every receptor here comes from an adult with mismatch repair-deficient cancer.

This chain connects TRBV19 to TRBJ2-1; 8 nucleotides line up with TRBD2. The germline V gene has CDR1 LNHDA and CDR2 SQIVND (reference sequence). V shed 8 bases, J shed 0 bases, and the junction held 3 bases outside the gene matches. The CDR3 is made up of 14 amino acids. CDR3 nucleotides: TGTGCCAGTTGGAGCGGGAGCTCCTACAATGAGCAGTTCTTC. Translated, it gives CASWSGSSYNEQFF.

The V and J genes are TRBV10-3 and TRBJ1-1; TRBD1 matches at 8 bases. Germline CDR1 ENHRY, CDR2 SYGVKD. Trimming removed 0 bases from V and 7 bases from J; junction bases left unmatched: 13. The CDR3 contains 17 residues. CDR3 sequence reads: CAISESGYWDRRVEAFF. The CDR3 nucleotides are TGTGCCATCAGTGAGTCAGGGTACTGGGACAGGAGAGTTGAAGCTTTCTTT.

This clone was seen just once. This chain links TRBV4-1 with TRBJ1-2; D is possibly TRBD1 (5 bases). Germline V gene sequence: CDR1 MGHRA, CDR2 YSYEKL. V was cut by 1 base and J by 4 bases, with 13 bases left in between. The CDR3 totals 15 residues. CDR3 protein: CASSQVEQASYGYTF. The CDR3 DNA sequence: TGCGCCAGCAGCCAAGTCGAACAGGCCAGCTATGGCTACACCTTC.

The chain links TRBV18 to TRBJ2-7; 7 nucleotides align to TRBD1. CDR1 KGHSH and CDR2 LQKENI come from the germline V gene. V trimming: 2 bases; J trimming: 2 bases; junction bases outside the gene matches: 3. The CDR3 spans 14 residues. CDR3 coding DNA: TGTGCCAGCTCACCATCCACAGGGGCCTACGAGCAGTACTTC. Its protein product is CASSPSTGAYEQYF. Using reference TRBV18 and TRBJ2-7 for the parts outside the CDR3, the full variable domain is NAGVMQNPRHLVRRRGQEARLRCSPMKGHSHVYWYRQLPEEGLKFMVYLQKENIIDESGMPKERFSAEFPKEGPSILRIQQVVRGDSAAYFCASSPSTGAYEQYFGPGTRLTVT.

This clone was seen a few times. The J gene is TRBJ2-1, the V gene TRBV4-1; 9 bases align to TRBD2. CDR1 and CDR2 (germline): MGHRA, YSYEKL. The trim removed 0 bases at V and 6 bases at J, leaving 6 bases unmatched. There are 16 residues in the CDR3. CDR3 sequence (DNA): TGCGCCAGCAGCCAAGATACTAGCGGGTGGTTCAATGAGCAGTTCTTC. The encoded protein is CASSQDTSGWFNEQFF.

The chain employs TRBV6-4 and TRBJ2-3; a possible D gene is TRBD2 (5 bases). The CDR3 is 15 residues long. Trimming took 2 bases from V and 4 from J, leaving 13 bases between them. Per the germline V gene, CDR1 is MRHNA and CDR2 is SNTAGT. This CDR3 reads CASSDERAGPDTQYF. For the CDR3, the DNA is TGTGCCAGCAGTGACGAGCGCGCGGGCCCAGATACGCAGTATTTT.

The chain joins TRBV4-3 to TRBJ2-7, with 12 bases that match TRBD1. CDR1 is LGHNA and CDR2 is YSLEER in the germline V gene. J lost 7 bases, V lost 5 bases, and 6 bases had no gene match. This CDR3 comprises 14 residues. The CDR3 sequence is CASSLGQGAAEQYF. CDR3 coding DNA: TGCGCCAGCAGCTTGGGACAGGGGGCTGCGGAGCAGTACTTC.

The genes are TRBV9 and TRBJ2-3; possible D gene TRBD1, 6 bases. This CDR3 has 13 residues. Germline CDR1 SGDLS, CDR2 YYNGEE. V lost 5 bases, J lost 5 bases, and 12 bases lay in between. The chain's CDR3 is CASSLGAGDTQYF. CDR3 in DNA: TGTGCCAGCAGTCTGGGGGCCGGAGATACGCAGTATTTT.

The gene calls are TRBV21-1 and TRBJ2-1; the table's D call TRBD2 went unverified against the DNA. TRBV21-1 is described as a pseudogene. CDR3 size: 19 residues. In DNA, the CDR3 is TGTGCCAGCAGCAAAGAGCTAGCGGAGAACCTCTTCTCCTACAATGAGCAGTTCTTC. This translates into CASSKELAENLFSYNEQFF.

The rearrangement joins TRBV7-9 to TRBJ2-1; D is undetermined. V lost 7 bases to trimming and J lost 4 bases, with 8 bases between them. CDR3 size: 12 residues. Germline CDR1 reads SEHNR; CDR2 reads FQNEAQ (reference sequence). Here the CDR3 DNA reads TGTGCCAGCATCTCAATATACAATGAGCAGTTCTTC. It yields the protein CASISIYNEQFF.

This chain joins TRBV18 and TRBJ1-1, with 7 positions matching TRBD1. Per germline, CDR1 KGHSH and CDR2 LQKENI. The CDR3 has 16 residues. V was clipped by 2 bases and J by 3 bases; unmatched bases: 9. The CDR3, as DNA: TGTGCCAGCTCACCAAGGGGGGGGCAGGGGGACACTGAAGCTTTCTTT. The encoded protein is CASSPRGGQGDTEAFF.

This clone was recorded a few times. V is TRBV30 and J is TRBJ1-3; D gene uncertain. CDR1 and CDR2 (germline): GTSNPN, SVGIG (reference sequence). The ends were cut back, 5 bases at V and 1 base at J, with 9 bases in the middle. The CDR3 is 13 amino acids. As DNA, the CDR3 is TGTGCCTGGGATGGGCCATCTGGAAACACCATATATTTT. Translated: CAWDGPSGNTIYF.

The CDR3 loop reads CASSLEQGRSSTDTQYF. The CDR3 nucleotides are TGTGCCAGCAGCTTAGAGCAGGGCCGAAGTAGCACAGATACGCAGTATTTT. This chain joins TRBV11-3 and TRBJ2-3; D possibly corresponds to TRBD1 (5 bases). Per the germline V gene, CDR1 is SGHNT and CDR2 is YENEEA. The V end was cut by 0 bases, the J end by 0 bases, with 13 bases between. The CDR3 is 17 amino acids.

The chain carries TRBV6-6 and TRBJ1-5; no clear D gene. With 2 bases removed from V and 0 bases from J, the gap between germline ends came to 8 bases. CDR3 length: 15 amino acids. Germline values: CDR1 MNHNY, CDR2 SVGAGI (reference sequence). The CDR3 region has the DNA TGTGCCAGCAGTTACGGGGTTTATAGCAATCAGCCCCAGCATTTT. It encodes CASSYGVYSNQPQHF.

The chain is built from TRBV6-5 and TRBJ2-5, with a possible D match to TRBD2 (5 bases). CDR3 length: 15 amino acids. Germline values: CDR1 MNHEY, CDR2 SVGAGI. The V and J ends lost 0 bases and 4 bases respectively, with 12 bases between them. CDR3 bases: TGTGCCAGCAGTTACTCAGGACTCCCCCGAGAGACCCAGTACTTC. Translating gives CASSYSGLPRETQYF.

This clone was recorded once. The gene calls are TRBV27 and TRBJ2-1; no definite D call. Trimming stripped 6 bases from V and 5 bases from J, with 5 bases between. The CDR3 is 11 amino acids. In germline, CDR1 is MNHEY, CDR2 SMNVEV (reference sequence). Written as DNA, the CDR3 is TGTGCCAGCAGCGTGAACAATGAGCAGTTCTTC. This translates into CASSVNNEQFF.

V and J are TRBV27 and TRBJ1-4; D is undetermined. The CDR3 extends over 13 amino acids. Germline CDR1 and CDR2: MNHEY and SMNVEV (reference sequence). V lost 2 bases to trimming and J lost 7 bases, with 8 bases between them. The CDR3 DNA reads TGTGCCAGCAGTTTAAAGGCGGGTGAAAAACTGTTTTTT. Amino acids: CASSLKAGEKLFF. The full variable domain, rest sourced from reference TRBV27 and TRBJ1-4, is EAQVTQNPRYLITVTGKKLTVTCSQNMNHEYMSWYRQDPGLGLRQIYYSMNVEVTDKGDVPEGYKVSRKEKRNFPLILESPSPNQTSLYFCASSLKAGEKLFFGSGTQLSVL.

V gene TRBV6-5 combines with J gene TRBJ1-1; no clear D gene. The CDR3 loop spans 14 amino acids. Germline values: CDR1 MNHEY, CDR2 SVGAGI. Trimming took 8 bases from V and 4 from J, leaving 17 bases between them. The CDR3 nucleotides are TGTGCCAGCTCAATAAGGCCCTTGAGCACTGAAGCTTTCTTT. Translation gives CASSIRPLSTEAFF.

V and J are TRBV18 and TRBJ2-1; 7 positions agree with TRBD1. The ends lost 2 bases at V and 4 bases at J; junction bases unmatched: 5. From germline, CDR1 is KGHSH and CDR2 LQKENI. There are 15 residues in the CDR3. The DNA for the CDR3 is TGTGCCAGCTCACCAACAGGGGTAGGATACAATGAGCAGTTCTTC. Translation: CASSPTGVGYNEQFF.

A single count supports this clone. The J gene is TRBJ2-7, the V gene TRBV7-6, with 7 bases that match TRBD1. V shed 0 bases, J shed 4 bases, and the junction held 6 bases outside the gene matches. Germline V gives CDR1 SGHVS, CDR2 FNYEAQ. CDR3 length: 15 amino acids. CDR3 coding DNA: TGTGCCAGCAGCTTAGCGCCGGGACAGTTATACGAGCAGTACTTC. It encodes CASSLAPGQLYEQYF.

V usage is TRBV18 and J usage is TRBJ2-5, with TRBD1 matching 10 bases. The CDR3 totals 20 residues. CDR1 and CDR2 (germline): KGHSH, LQKENI. The junction had 19 bases not matched to a gene; V was cut back by 1 base and J by 5 bases. CDR3 in amino acids: CASSPRVFGLRDRGVETQYF. CDR3 bases: TGTGCCAGCTCACCACGGGTGTTCGGTCTGAGGGACAGGGGAGTGGAGACCCAGTACTTC.

This clone came up once. The V gene is TRBV19, the J gene TRBJ1-5; D unclear. The germline gives CDR1 LNHDA, CDR2 SQIVND (reference sequence). The CDR3 is 14 residues long. V gave up 7 bases and J gave up 2 bases, with 12 bases separating them. The CDR3 region has the DNA TGTGCCAGTACTGAGGGTGGAGGCAATCAGCCCCAGCATTTT. Protein product: CASTEGGGNQPQHF.

The rearrangement joins TRBV5-4 to TRBJ2-1, with 10 bases lining up with TRBD2. Germline CDR1 SGHNT, CDR2 YYREEE (reference sequence). J lost 5 bases, V lost 4 bases, and 6 bases had no gene match. This CDR3 region has 15 residues. This CDR3 is CASSGTGTSDNEQFF. The CDR3 DNA reads TGTGCCAGCAGCGGTACAGGGACTAGCGACAATGAGCAGTTCTTC.

The chain recombines TRBV7-9 with TRBJ2-1; 7 bases align to TRBD1. Germline CDR1 SEHNR, CDR2 FQNEAQ (reference sequence). Trimming took 4 bases from V and 6 from J; bases not matched to a gene: 9. The CDR3 covers 15 residues. The CDR3 region is CASSSLTGAFNEQFF. The CDR3 DNA reads TGTGCCAGCAGCTCCCTAACAGGGGCCTTCAATGAGCAGTTCTTC.

The chain has TRBV19 and TRBJ1-5, with 7 positions matching TRBD1. V was clipped by 3 bases and J by 4 bases; unmatched bases: 3. Germline CDR1 and CDR2: LNHDA and SQIVND (reference sequence). The CDR3 has 14 residues. CDR3 DNA sequence: TGTGCCAGTAGTATCGGGACAGTTAATCAGCCCCAGCATTTT. This sequence encodes CASSIGTVNQPQHF.

This rearrangement joins TRBV7-2 to TRBJ2-1; 9 nucleotides match TRBD1. Germline assignment: CDR1 SGHTA and CDR2 FQGNSA. The ends lost 4 bases at V and 5 bases at J; junction bases unmatched: 9. The CDR3 consists of 16 residues. CDR3: CASSSPKGQGHNEQFF. CDR3 nucleotide sequence: TGTGCCAGCAGCTCTCCGAAGGGACAGGGCCACAATGAGCAGTTCTTC.

In its sample, this clone was seen once. The CDR3 coding sequence is TGTGCCATCCTTTCCGGGACAGGGGGCTACGAGCAGTACTTC. Protein: CAILSGTGGYEQYF. J is TRBJ2-7 and V is TRBV10-3; 11 bases map to TRBD1. V lost 8 bases, J lost 3 bases, and 6 bases stayed unmatched. CDR1 and CDR2 (germline): ENHRY, SYGVKD. This CDR3 contains 14 residues.

The chain carries TRBV14 and TRBJ2-7; tentatively, D is TRBD2 (6 bases). Germline CDR1 and CDR2: SGHDN and FVKESK. The V gene lost 1 base and the J gene lost 0 bases, with 13 bases spanning the gap. This CDR3 region has 16 residues. CDR3 amino acids: CASSQGSGTDSYEQYF. CDR3 in DNA: TGTGCCAGCAGCCAAGGATCCGGGACTGACTCCTACGAGCAGTACTTC.

This chain links TRBV5-1 with TRBJ2-5; 13 nucleotides agree with TRBD2. This CDR3 is built from 15 residues. V lost 0 bases and J lost 5; bases outside the gene matches: 1. CDR1 and CDR2 from the germline V gene are SGHRS and YFSETQ. CDR3 amino acids: CASSLGLAGGETQYF. The DNA for the CDR3 is TGCGCCAGCAGCTTGGGACTAGCGGGAGGTGAGACCCAGTACTTC.

V is TRBV7-2 and J is TRBJ2-3, with D possibly matching TRBD1 (6 bases). In germline, CDR1 is SGHTA, CDR2 FQGNSA. V was cut by 5 bases and J by 0 bases, with 12 bases left in between. This CDR3 has 15 amino acids. The CDR3 bases are TGTGCCAGCAGCCGCACAGGGTTAAGCACAGATACGCAGTATTTT. Protein product: CASSRTGLSTDTQYF.

V gene TRBV18 combines with J gene TRBJ2-1, with 12 positions matching TRBD2. CDR3 length equals 14 residues. The germline CDR1 and CDR2 sequences are KGHSH and LQKENI. J gave up 7 bases and V 6 bases, and 4 bases lay outside the gene matches. The CDR3 nucleotides read TGTGCCAGCTCTCTAGCGGGAGGGCCGAATGAGCAGTTCTTC. Its translation is CASSLAGGPNEQFF.

This chain joins TRBV6-5 and TRBJ1-1, with TRBD1 matching over 8 bases. CDR1 is MNHEY, CDR2 SVGAGI, per germline. CDR3 length: 13 amino acids. Trimming removed 8 bases from V and 1 base from J; junction bases left unmatched: 3. The chain's CDR3 is CASGTGPNTEAFF. CDR3 DNA: TGTGCCAGCGGGACAGGCCCGAACACTGAAGCTTTCTTT.